The 21 T cell receptor beta chains given below trace back to one sample, sequenced in a study of neurological immune-mediated disorders. MiXCR, run by TCRdb on the 5' RACE reads, gives a single entry per CDR3 protein. The data show approximately 66,000 distinct CDR3 sequences, almost 3.5% seen once. Sequencing was done on a sample of PBMCs. These TCRs come from a man in his forties or fifties with multiple sclerosis.

This clonotype occurred many times. The rearrangement joins TRBV5-1 to TRBJ2-2; possible D gene TRBD1, 5 bases. Trimming left V 2 bases short and J 1 base short, with 9 bases between. This CDR3 is 15 amino acids long. CDR1 is SGHRS, CDR2 YFSETQ, per germline. In DNA, the CDR3 is TGCGCCAGCAGCTTAGGACACATGAACACCGGGGAGCTGTTTTTT. Residues: CASSLGHMNTGELFF.

This clonotype has ten or more counts. This chain links TRBV20-1 with TRBJ1-1; unclear D gene. Germline V lookup: CDR1 DFQATT, CDR2 SNEGSKA (reference sequence). The germline V and J ends were trimmed by 1 base and 2 bases, with 5 bases remaining between them. This CDR3 region has 12 residues. CDR3 bases: TGCAGTGCTAGAGCGGTTAACACTGAAGCTTTCTTT. It is translated as CSARAVNTEAFF.

This clonotype was picked up a small number of times. The gene calls are TRBV12-3 or TRBV12-4 and TRBJ2-7; 7 bases align to TRBD1. This CDR3 comprises 15 residues. V lost 6 bases to trimming and J lost 6 bases; unmatched junction nucleotides: 14. For the CDR3, the DNA is TGTGCCAGCAGGACAGGGAAGGCAGTTCTCGGCGAGCAGTACTTC. Protein sequence: CASRTGKAVLGEQYF.

This clonotype was seen many times. The chain combines TRBV5-1 with TRBJ2-7; 7 positions agree with TRBD1. Losses at the gene ends were 0 bases for V and 3 bases for J; bases not matched to a gene: 3. Looked up from germline, CDR1 is SGHRS and CDR2 is YFSETQ. The length of the CDR3 is 14 residues. The CDR3 protein is CASSLGQGVYEQYF. CDR3 DNA sequence: TGCGCCAGCAGCTTGGGGCAGGGGGTCTACGAGCAGTACTTC.

This clonotype was recorded at least ten times. This chain links TRBV5-1 with TRBJ2-5; D might be TRBD1 (5 bases). Germline V gene lookup returns CDR1 SGHRS and CDR2 YFSETQ. The CDR3 is 14 residues long. V lost 4 bases, J lost 2 bases, and 12 bases lay in between. CDR3 loop: CASSPVDKQETQYF. CDR3 nucleotides: TGCGCCAGCAGCCCCGTGGACAAACAAGAGACCCAGTACTTC. Supplemented by reference TRBV5-1 and TRBJ2-5, the full variable domain reads KAGVTQTPRYLIKTRGQQVTLSCSPISGHRSVSWYQQTPGQGLQFLFEYFSETQRNKGNFPGRFSGRQFSNSRSEMNVSTLELGDSALYLCASSPVDKQETQYFGPGTRLLVL.

This clonotype came up many times. The chain is built from TRBV9 and TRBJ1-2, with no clear D. Germline loops: CDR1 SGDLS, CDR2 YYNGEE. V was pared by 0 bases and J by 8 bases, with 17 bases between. The CDR3 runs 15 residues. CDR3 amino acids: CASSVVDPQVWGYTF. DNA for the CDR3: TGTGCCAGCAGCGTAGTGGACCCCCAAGTATGGGGCTACACCTTC.

This clonotype was recorded at least ten times. The rearrangement joins TRBV6-5 to TRBJ1-3, with TRBD1 as a possible D gene (5 bases). CDR1 is MNHEY, CDR2 SVGAGI, per germline. The ends were cut back, 0 bases at V and 5 bases at J, with 17 bases in the middle. The CDR3 is 17 residues long. The CDR3: CASSYSGSRGKRNTIYF. In DNA form, the CDR3 reads TGTGCCAGCAGTTACTCGGGGTCGAGGGGAAAACGAAACACCATATATTTT.

The chain employs TRBV7-9 and TRBJ1-1; D is possibly TRBD1 (5 bases). The CDR3 runs 14 residues. CDR1 SEHNR and CDR2 FQNEAQ come from the germline V gene (reference sequence). V lost 5 bases to trimming and J lost 0 bases, with 10 bases between them. CDR3 nucleotides: TGTGCCAGCAGCACGACAGCTATGAACACTGAAGCTTTCTTT. It translates to CASSTTAMNTEAFF.

This clonotype was counted many times. The V call is TRBV7-6, the J call TRBJ2-7; D is ambiguous. Germline loops: CDR1 SGHVS, CDR2 FNYEAQ. The CDR3 covers 11 residues. The V end was cut by 4 bases, the J end by 7 bases, with 8 bases between. CDR3 region: CASSYSREQYF. The CDR3, as DNA: TGTGCCAGCAGCTATTCCAGAGAGCAGTACTTC.

Many counts were recorded for this clonotype. The chain has TRBV20-1 and TRBJ2-1; D uncertain. CDR1 and CDR2 from the germline V gene are DFQATT and SNEGSKA (reference sequence). CDR3 length: 13 residues. Trimming removed 5 bases from V and 8 bases from J, with 16 bases in between. CDR3 region: CSASWTPNDEQFF. In DNA, the CDR3 is TGCAGTGCTTCTTGGACCCCTAACGATGAGCAGTTCTTC.

At least ten counts were recorded for this clonotype. The V gene is TRBV29-1, the J gene TRBJ2-1; either TRBD1 or TRBD2 may supply D (5 bases each). Looked up from germline, CDR1 is SQVTM and CDR2 is ANQGSEA. CDR3 size: 11 residues. The V gene lost 0 bases and the J gene lost 15 bases, with 12 bases spanning the gap. CDR3 sequence: CSVEDPGRRFF. The CDR3 nucleotides read TGCAGCGTTGAAGATCCAGGGAGACGGTTCTTC.

This clonotype has at least ten counts. V usage is TRBV18 and J usage is TRBJ2-3; D is ambiguous. Trimming removed 3 bases at V and 3 bases at J, with 19 bases between. Germline CDR1 is KGHSH and CDR2 is LQKENI. This CDR3 has 17 residues. CDR3 residues: CASSPSSPAQTTDTQYF. The CDR3 region has the DNA TGTGCCAGCTCACCTTCCTCTCCGGCGCAGACAACAGATACGCAGTATTTT.

This sequence joins TRBV5-1 and TRBJ2-1; perhaps TRBD2 as D (6 bases). CDR3 length: 13 residues. CDR1 and CDR2 from the germline V gene are SGHRS and YFSETQ. CDR3 in DNA: TGCGGGGGGGTGGTGGGCCCATCCAATGAGCAGTTCTTC. Protein: CGGVVGPSNEQFF.

The V and J genes are TRBV7-2 and TRBJ1-1, with TRBD1 identical over 10 bases. The CDR3 is 14 amino acids. Germline lookup yields CDR1 SGHTA and CDR2 FQGNSA. V dropped 5 bases and J dropped 1; count of bases not matched to a gene: 1. DNA for the CDR3: TGTGCCAGCAGCCGACAGGGGGCGAACACTGAAGCTTTCTTT. This translates into CASSRQGANTEAFF.

This clonotype was seen repeatedly, ten times or more. The chain is built from TRBV12-3 or TRBV12-4 and TRBJ2-1, with 15 bases identical to TRBD2. The CDR3 is 18 residues long. The V segment lost 5 bases and the J segment 3 bases; nucleotides outside the gene matches: 8. DNA for the CDR3: TGTGCCAGCAGTCGGACTAGCGGGAGGGTCGGCCTCTACAATGAGCAGTTCTTC. The encoded protein is CASSRTSGRVGLYNEQFF.

At least ten counts were recorded for this clonotype. The V call is TRBV7-8, the J call TRBJ2-2, with 11 bases matching TRBD2. There are 16 residues in the CDR3. Germline CDR1 reads SGHVS; CDR2 reads FQNEAQ. V trimming: 5 bases; J trimming: 4 bases; junction bases outside the gene matches: 6. The CDR3 region has the DNA TGTGCCAGCAGCCCCGGGACTAGCGGTCCCACCGGGGAGCTGTTTTTT. Protein: CASSPGTSGPTGELFF. Full variable domain (rest looked up from reference TRBV7-8 and TRBJ2-2): GAGVSQSPRYKVAKRGQDVALRCDPISGHVSLFWYQQALGQGPEFLTYFQNEAQLDKSGLPSDRFFAERPEGSVSTLKIQRTQQEDSAVYLCASSPGTSGPTGELFFGEGSRLTVL.

This clonotype was observed many times. The J gene is TRBJ1-1, the V gene TRBV9; 7 nucleotides align to TRBD1. V was clipped by 3 bases and J by 1 base; unmatched bases: 0. Germline loops: CDR1 SGDLS, CDR2 YYNGEE. CDR3 length: 13 amino acids. CDR3 region: CASSEGANTEAFF. CDR3 coding DNA: TGTGCCAGCAGCGAGGGGGCGAACACTGAAGCTTTCTTT. Full variable domain (rest looked up from reference TRBV9 and TRBJ1-1): DSGVTQTPKHLITATGQRVTLRCSPRSGDLSVYWYQQSLDQGLQFLIQYYNGEERAKGNILERFSAQQFPDLHSELNLSSLELGDSALYFCASSEGANTEAFFGQGTRLTVV.

This clonotype was counted ten times or more. The chain uses TRBV5-6 and TRBJ1-2; D unclear. Germline V gene data show CDR1 as SGHDT and CDR2 as YYEEEE. This CDR3 has 14 residues. V shed 5 bases and J shed 8 bases, with 19 bases lying between them. The chain's CDR3 is CASSWTVASSGYTF. The CDR3 DNA sequence: TGTGCCAGCAGTTGGACGGTGGCTTCGTCCGGCTACACCTTC.

This clonotype was observed many times. This chain links TRBV20-1 with TRBJ2-5; D is possibly TRBD1 (6 bases). From germline, CDR1 is DFQATT and CDR2 SNEGSKA (reference sequence). Trimming removed 0 bases from V and 5 bases from J, with 13 bases in between. The length of the CDR3 is 14 residues. In nucleotides, the CDR3 is TGCAGTGCTAGAGAAGGACAGACCCTGGAGACCCAGTACTTC. This gives the protein CSAREGQTLETQYF.

This clonotype was counted at least ten times. V gene TRBV29-1 combines with J gene TRBJ1-2, with D possibly being TRBD1 (5 bases). The germline V gene encodes CDR1 SQVTM and CDR2 ANQGSEA. The CDR3 totals 15 residues. The V and J ends lost 1 base and 8 bases respectively, with 20 bases between them. The CDR3 region is CSVEVRRQGVGGYTF. The CDR3 coding sequence is TGCAGCGTTGAAGTTCGTCGGCAGGGCGTTGGGGGCTACACCTTC.

This clonotype was counted many times. The V call is TRBV20-1, the J call TRBJ1-4, with a possible D match to TRBD1 (5 bases). The CDR3 totals 11 residues. Germline CDR1 and CDR2: DFQATT and SNEGSKA (reference sequence). The V and J ends lost 1 base and 10 bases respectively, with 7 bases between them. Here the CDR3 reads CSARVGGKLFF. DNA for the CDR3: TGCAGTGCTAGAGTGGGGGGAAAACTGTTTTTT.